A selection of T cell receptor beta chains follows, all from one sample in a study of blood T cells in healthy people across ages. TCRdb independently ran MiXCR on the 5' RACE reads; one entry per CDR3 protein. The sample lists some 1.4 million distinct CDR3 sequences; around 42% were seen once. Sequencing used blood. Receptor source: a woman aged 18-29 years in good health. Each CDR3 is given with its conserved first and last residue. The D gene is left open where the match is weak. Not all rows give a size; the values are once, few, many and, for expanded clones, a class.

>TRBV24-1|TRBJ2-1|NA|19|NA
CVTTGVGQAHLGVSNEQFF
TGTGTCACCACGGGGGTAGGACAAGCTCATCTCGGAGTATCCAATGAGCAGTTCTTC
>TRBV9|TRBJ1-2|NA|15|NA
CASSVSTGTENGYTF
TGTGCCAGCAGCGTCTCCACCGGGACGGAAAATGGCTACACCTTC
>TRBV5-1|TRBJ2-1|NA|16|NA
CASSSSGGISLNEQFF
TGCGCCAGCAGCTCTTCCGGCGGGATTTCTCTAAATGAGCAGTTCTTC
>TRBV5-1|TRBJ2-2|NA|16|NA
CASSFPGATRPGELFF
TGCGCCAGCAGCTTCCCGGGGGCAACACGACCAGGGGAGCTGTTTTTT
>TRBV29-1|TRBJ2-5|few|13|NA
CSVERSLGREQYF
TGCAGCGTTGAACGGTCTCTAGGACGTGAGCAGTACTTC
>TRBV11-2|TRBJ2-1|NA|14|NA
CASLGAGMKDEQFF
TGTGCCAGCCTGGGGGCGGGAATGAAAGATGAGCAGTTCTTC
>TRBV27|TRBJ2-1|few|16|NA
CASSSGGKAPYNEQFF
TGTGCCAGCAGCTCCGGGGGTAAGGCTCCCTACAATGAGCAGTTCTTC
>TRBV30|TRBJ2-7|few|14|NA
CAWTTWDRTYEQYF
TGTGCCTGGACCACCTGGGACCGCACCTACGAGCAGTACTTC
>TRBV3-1|TRBJ1-5|NA|16|NA
CASSQGLIAGNQPQHF
TGTGCCAGCAGCCAAGGGCTCATCGCCGGGAATCAGCCCCAGCATTTT
>TRBV6-6|TRBJ2-7|NA|15|TRBD1
CASSYSKGQGYEQYF
TGTGCCAGCAGTTACTCGAAGGGACAGGGCTACGAGCAGTACTTC
>TRBV7-6|TRBJ2-1|NA|15|NA
CASSPGTPDWGEQFF
TGTGCCAGCAGCCCAGGGACTCCTGACTGGGGTGAGCAGTTCTTC
>TRBV6-1|TRBJ2-1|few|15|TRBD2
CASSDGGGGYNEQFF
TGTGCCAGTAGTGACGGCGGGGGGGGCTACAATGAGCAGTTCTTC
>TRBV20-1|TRBJ2-5|NA|13|TRBD1
CSAGQGAKETQYF
TGCAGTGCCGGACAGGGGGCGAAGGAGACCCAGTACTTC
>TRBV5-1|TRBJ2-7|NA|13|NA
CASIYRDGYEQYF
TGCGCCAGCATCTACAGGGACGGCTACGAGCAGTACTTC
>TRBV11-2|TRBJ2-7|few|17|TRBD1
CASSAWTGTGLTYEQYF
TGTGCCAGCAGCGCCTGGACCGGGACAGGGTTAACCTACGAGCAGTACTTC
>TRBV3-1|TRBJ1-2|NA|14|NA
CASSGYGGLHGYTF
TGTGCCAGCAGCGGCTACGGGGGGCTTCATGGCTACACCTTC
>TRBV29-1|TRBJ2-7|few|12|NA
CSVDPSYNEQYF
TGCAGCGTTGATCCCTCCTACAATGAGCAGTACTTC
>TRBV12-3/TRBV12-4|TRBJ2-7|NA|15|NA
CASSPGTNSYNEQYF
TGTGCCAGCAGTCCCGGGACCAACTCCTACAATGAGCAGTACTTC
>TRBV4-2|TRBJ2-1|few|16|TRBD2
CASSQAGTSSYNEQFF
TGTGCCAGCAGCCAGGCTGGGACTAGCTCCTACAATGAGCAGTTCTTC
>TRBV6-5|TRBJ2-3|NA|14|NA
CAGSYALGTDTQYF
TGTGCCGGCAGTTACGCCCTCGGCACAGATACGCAGTATTTT
>TRBV7-3|TRBJ2-3|NA|15|NA
CASSLIGTSTDTQYF
TGTGCCAGCAGCTTAATCGGGACGAGCACAGATACGCAGTATTTT
>TRBV28|TRBJ1-3|NA|15|NA
CASSQRGGSGNTIYF
TGTGCCAGCAGCCAAAGGGGAGGCTCTGGAAACACCATATATTTT
>TRBV25-1|TRBJ1-2|NA|12|NA
CASSTGGPGYTF
TGTGCCAGCAGTACCGGGGGGCCTGGCTACACCTTC
>TRBV14|TRBJ2-1|NA|14|NA
CASVPWGSYNEQFF
TGTGCCAGTGTACCCTGGGGTTCCTACAATGAGCAGTTCTTC
>TRBV6-5|TRBJ2-7|NA|15|NA
CASSYLRESPYEQYF
TGTGCCAGCAGTTACTTGAGGGAGAGCCCCTACGAGCAGTACTTC
>TRBV12-3/TRBV12-4|TRBJ1-1|few|14|NA
CASSPGQPSPGAFF
TGTGCCAGCAGTCCGGGACAACCGTCCCCGGGGGCTTTCTTT
>TRBV6-1|TRBJ2-1|few|17|TRBD2
CASSGGTSGRALNEQFF
TGTGCCAGCAGTGGGGGGACTAGCGGGAGGGCCCTCAATGAGCAGTTCTTC
>TRBV21-1|TRBJ2-6|NA|16|NA
CASSDNRAPGANVLTF
TGTGCCAGCAGCGACAACAGGGCTCCTGGGGCCAACGTCCTGACTTTC
>TRBV12-3/TRBV12-4|TRBJ2-3|many|15|TRBD1
CASSPTGVGTDTQYF
TGTGCCAGCAGCCCGACAGGGGTGGGCACAGATACGCAGTATTTT
>TRBV20-1|TRBJ2-1|NA|13|TRBD2
CSATGGHTNEQFF
TGCAGTGCTACGGGAGGCCACACTAATGAGCAGTTCTTC
>TRBV9|TRBJ2-7|NA|11|NA
CASSVGREQYF
TGTGCCAGCAGCGTAGGTCGGGAGCAGTACTTC
>TRBV18|TRBJ2-7|NA|15|TRBD1
CASSPQTPGGREQYF
TGTGCCAGCTCACCGCAGACCCCAGGGGGCCGCGAGCAGTACTTC
>TRBV20-1|TRBJ2-2|NA|15|TRBD2
CSARELAGSTGELFF
TGCAGTGCTAGAGAACTAGCGGGGAGCACCGGGGAGCTGTTTTTT
>TRBV28|TRBJ1-1|NA|16|NA
CASSLFGGPMNTEAFF
TGTGCCAGCAGTTTATTCGGGGGGCCAATGAACACTGAAGCTTTCTTT
>TRBV7-9|TRBJ2-1|many|16|NA
CASSSRDAETYNEQFF
TGTGCCAGCAGCTCGAGAGACGCGGAAACCTACAATGAGCAGTTCTTC
>TRBV12-3/TRBV12-4|TRBJ2-7|NA|15|NA
CASSFSAGGDYEQYF
TGTGCCAGCAGTTTCTCGGCAGGGGGGGACTACGAGCAGTACTTC
>TRBV6-2/TRBV6-3|TRBJ2-7|NA|17|TRBD2
CAPRRGEGPFEHDEQYF
TGTGCCCCTCGGCGGGGGGAGGGCCCGTTTGAGCACGACGAGCAGTACTTC
>TRBV20-1|TRBJ2-1|few|14|TRBD2
CSARRASGDNEQFF
TGCAGTGCCAGGCGGGCTAGCGGCGACAATGAGCAGTTCTTC
>TRBV6-1|TRBJ2-3|few|18|TRBD1
CASSRGTGQSPGADTQYF
TGTGCCAGCAGCCGGGGGACAGGTCAATCCCCTGGGGCAGATACGCAGTATTTT
>TRBV28|TRBJ2-7|NA|15|TRBD2
CASSVWGGLSSEQYF
TGTGCCAGCAGTGTCTGGGGGGGTCTAAGTAGCGAGCAGTACTTC
>TRBV10-3|TRBJ1-2|NA|13|NA
CATSTTLIHGYTF
TGTGCCACTTCAACTACTTTGATCCATGGCTACACCTTC
>TRBV27|TRBJ2-3|NA|17|NA
CASSLFPARPSMDTQYF
TGTGCCAGCAGTTTATTTCCGGCTAGGCCCTCGATGGATACGCAGTATTTT
>TRBV29-1|TRBJ2-7|many|14|TRBD1
CSVKTGQGTYEQYF
TGCAGCGTGAAGACCGGACAGGGTACCTACGAGCAGTACTTC
>TRBV7-9|TRBJ1-5|few|14|TRBD1
CASSLMGQGQPQHF
TGTGCCAGCAGCTTAATGGGACAGGGTCAGCCCCAGCATTTT
>TRBV7-9|TRBJ2-5|NA|13|NA
CAGARDIQETQYF
TGTGCCGGCGCCAGGGACATCCAAGAGACCCAGTACTTC
>TRBV5-1|TRBJ2-1|NA|16|NA
CASSLEPQAAMNEQFF
TGCGCCAGCAGCTTGGAACCCCAGGCAGCTATGAATGAGCAGTTCTTC
>TRBV14|TRBJ2-1|NA|22|TRBD2
CASSRELDPGTSGTPAPDEQFF
TGTGCCAGCAGCCGAGAACTTGACCCCGGGACTAGCGGGACCCCGGCTCCGGACGAGCAGTTCTTC
>TRBV20-1|TRBJ2-7|NA|13|TRBD2
CSPGTSGSDEQYF
TGCAGCCCCGGGACTAGCGGGAGCGATGAGCAGTACTTC
>TRBV14|TRBJ2-2|NA|16|NA
CASSLAGLVGTGELFF
TGTGCCAGCAGCCTTGCGGGGCTAGTAGGCACCGGGGAGCTGTTTTTT
>TRBV24-1|TRBJ1-2|few|16|TRBD1
CATSDSPDRANYGYTF
TGTGCCACCAGTGATTCCCCGGACAGGGCTAACTATGGCTACACCTTC
>TRBV3-1|TRBJ1-6|few|17|NA
CASSQDAASGVNSPLHF
TGTGCCAGCAGCCAAGATGCGGCGTCAGGGGTCAATTCACCCCTCCACTTT
>TRBV5-1|TRBJ2-1|NA|18|TRBD2
CASSQSPSGYSSYNEQFF
TGCGCCAGCAGCCAGTCACCTAGCGGCTATAGCTCCTACAATGAGCAGTTCTTC
>TRBV6-5|TRBJ2-5|few|15|NA
CASTQEQGTFYKQYF
TGTGCCAGCACCCAAGAACAGGGAACTTTTTATAAGCAGTACTTC